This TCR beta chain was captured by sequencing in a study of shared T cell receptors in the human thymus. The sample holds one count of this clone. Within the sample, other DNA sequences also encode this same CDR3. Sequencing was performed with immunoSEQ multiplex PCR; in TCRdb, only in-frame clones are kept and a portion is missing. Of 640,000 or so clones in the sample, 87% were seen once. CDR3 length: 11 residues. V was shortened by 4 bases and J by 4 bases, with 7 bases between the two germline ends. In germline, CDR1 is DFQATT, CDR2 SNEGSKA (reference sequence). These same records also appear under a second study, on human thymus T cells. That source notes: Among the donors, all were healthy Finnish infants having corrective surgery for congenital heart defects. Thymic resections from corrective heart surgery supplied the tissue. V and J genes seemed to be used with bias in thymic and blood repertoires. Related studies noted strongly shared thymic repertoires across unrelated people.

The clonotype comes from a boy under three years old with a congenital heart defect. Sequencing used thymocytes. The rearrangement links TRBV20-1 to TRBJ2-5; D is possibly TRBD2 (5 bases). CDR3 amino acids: CSATGGETQYF. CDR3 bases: TGCAGTGCTACAGGAGGAGAGACCCAGTACTTC.